This TCR beta chain comes out of a study of blood T cell repertoires in COVID-19. This clone was seen a handful of times. V was clipped by 7 bases and J by 5 bases; unmatched bases: 2. From germline, CDR1 is SGHTS and CDR2 YDEGEE. This CDR3 is 11 amino acids long. Assay used: immunoSEQ multiplex PCR; TCRdb lists only in-frame clones, some missing. This table has some 110,000 clones, around 86% appearing once. V gene TRBV5-8 combines with J gene TRBJ2-7, with 8 nucleotides matching TRBD2. Sequenced material: peripheral blood. The origin of this receptor is a man aged 35 to 55 with acute or convalescent COVID-19. CDR3 sequence reads: CASPGGDEQYF. CDR3 DNA: TGTGCCAGCCCGGGGGGGGACGAGCAGTACTTC.